Listed here is a single T cell receptor (beta chain). This sample stems from a study of blood T cell repertoires in COVID-19. The wider study: Material from acute and convalescent COVID-19 was sourced from the United States, Italy and Spain.

The assay was immunoSEQ multiplex PCR, and TCRdb's table has in-frame clones only and misses some. This repertoire shows more than 35,000 clones, 55% to 75% found once; its top ten account for 5.5% to 6.5%. This CDR3 has 15 amino acids. The ends lost 5 bases at V and 3 bases at J; junction bases unmatched: 9. CDR1 PRHDT and CDR2 FYEKMQ come from the germline V gene (reference sequence). V gene TRBV13 combines with J gene TRBJ1-2, with 7 bases identical to TRBD1. Sequencing used peripheral blood. This TCR was recovered from a man at least 80 years old with acute or convalescent COVID-19. CDR3 in amino acids: CASSPNLDRDYGYTF. CDR3 bases: TGTGCCAGCAGCCCCAACCTCGACAGGGACTATGGCTACACCTTC.